This T cell receptor (beta chain) was identified in a study of shared clonotypes between healthy human individuals. Study as a whole: Donor ages ranged 18 to 49 years: a couple of women, a few men. Per donor, three plates held CD4 naive cells, three held CD4 memory, two held CD8 naive and one held CD8 memory. General study findings and limits: With a handful of donors compared, 5% to 5.5% of naive CD4 clonotypes were shared.

Comment on this clone: Antigen: not known. A junction end diverges from the germline sequence, so it may reflect a read error.

Libraries were prepared by immunoSEQ multiplex PCR; TCRdb keeps only in-frame clonotypes and omits some of them. Of roughly 2,300,000 clones detected, roughly 92% appear once; the ten largest clones hold about 0.41%. CDR1 and CDR2 from the germline V gene are SGHKS and YYEKEE (reference sequence). The CDR3 totals 13 residues. The receptor was derived from a man aged 18 to 30 in good health. Some clones in this sample may be carry-over from other donors' samples. Sequencing input: naive CD4+ T cells from PBMCs. This sample's subset: CD45RA+ positively selected. J is TRBJ1-5 and V is TRBV5-5; D is perhaps TRBD1 (6 bases). CDR3 amino acids: CASSLDSTQPQHF. DNA for the CDR3: TGTGCCAGCAGTTTGGACAGTACTCAGCCCCAGCATTTT.